The rows below give T cell receptor beta chains drawn from one sample of a study of cytomegalovirus exposure and HLA in healthy donors. Profiled with immunoSEQ multiplex PCR; TCRdb holds only in-frame clones, not every one. The profile shows 200,000 to 250,000 clones, about 80% of them singletons. The sample consisted of PBMCs. These receptor sequences come from a woman in her fifties or sixties in good health and CMV-seropositive. The CDR3 runs from the conserved cysteine through the conserved F or W. A D gene is named only where the DNA matches it firmly. Size is omitted from some rows. Given values are once, few, many or a class for expanded clones.

TRBD2	-	TRBV5-1	TRBJ2-3	CASSLERGSTDTQYF	TGCGCCAGCAGCTTGGAGCGGGGGAGCACAGATACGCAGTATTTT
-	-	TRBV10-2	TRBJ2-3	CASSDVGRTDTQYF	TGCGCCAGCAGTGACGTGGGGCGCACAGATACGCAGTATTTT
-	-	TRBV4-3	TRBJ2-4	CASSQDAQQNIQYF	TGCGCCAGCAGCCAAGATGCACAGCAAAACATTCAGTACTTC
TRBD1	-	TRBV4-3	TRBJ2-7	CASSQGFGQGKTEQYF	TGCGCCAGCAGCCAAGGGTTCGGACAGGGGAAGACCGAGCAGTACTTC
TRBD2	-	TRBV5-1	TRBJ2-1	CASSYLAGAANEQFF	TGCGCCAGCAGCTACTTAGCGGGAGCGGCGAATGAGCAGTTCTTC
TRBD1	-	TRBV5-4	TRBJ1-6	CASQQGGLESPLHF	TGTGCCAGCCAACAGGGGGGGTTAGAATCACCCCTCCACTTT
TRBD2	-	TRBV7-3	TRBJ2-2	CASSLQAGVNTGELFF	TGTGCCAGCAGCTTACAAGCGGGGGTGAACACCGGGGAGCTGTTTTTT
TRBD1	-	TRBV18	TRBJ1-1	CASSPGDRGTEAFF	TGTGCCAGCTCACCGGGGGACAGGGGCACTGAAGCTTTCTTT
-	-	TRBV11-2	TRBJ2-5	CASSPLGLGRETQYF	TGTGCCAGCAGCCCCCTGGGGCTAGGTCGGGAGACCCAGTACTTC
-	-	TRBV6-5	TRBJ1-2	CASSYSTWGGSGYTF	TGTGCCAGCAGTTACTCGACCTGGGGAGGGAGTGGCTACACCTTC
TRBD1	-	TRBV15	TRBJ2-2	CATSSNRDRWTGELFF	TGTGCCACCAGCAGCAACCGGGACAGGTGGACCGGGGAGCTGTTTTTT
TRBD1	-	TRBV6-1	TRBJ2-5	CASSEGQGAGEQYF	TGTGCCAGCAGTGAAGGCCAGGGGGCGGGTGAGCAGTACTTC
TRBD1	-	TRBV5-1	TRBJ1-1	CASSPGTGGDTEAFF	TGCGCCAGCAGCCCGGGGACAGGGGGTGACACTGAAGCTTTCTTT
-	-	TRBV5-4	TRBJ1-5	CASSPGVDQPQHF	TGTGCCAGCAGCCCCGGGGTCGATCAGCCCCAGCATTTT
TRBD1	-	TRBV6-5	TRBJ1-3	CASTPDRITGNTIYF	TGTGCCAGCACTCCGGACAGGATAACTGGAAACACCATATATTTT
-	-	TRBV11-2	TRBJ1-1	CASSPARRGARNTEAFF	TGTGCCAGCAGCCCAGCCCGACGCGGGGCTAGGAACACTGAAGCTTTCTTT
-	-	TRBV6-1	TRBJ2-1	CASMTPSVHEQFF	TGTGCCAGCATGACACCCAGTGTCCATGAGCAGTTCTTC
-	-	TRBV5-1	TRBJ1-1	CASSLQGSNTEAFF	TGCGCCAGCAGCTTACAGGGTTCGAACACTGAAGCTTTCTTT
-	-	TRBV19	TRBJ1-2	CASSIGYTDPYGYTF	TGTGCCAGTAGTATTGGATATACAGACCCGTATGGCTACACCTTC
-	-	TRBV7-3	TRBJ2-7	CASSLIRGEQYF	TGTGCCAGCAGCTTAATAAGAGGCGAGCAGTACTTC
TRBD2	once	TRBV19	TRBJ2-1	CASSRNSGRLYNEQFF	TGTGCCAGTAGTCGCAATAGCGGGAGGCTATACAATGAGCAGTTCTTC
-	few	TRBV7-3	TRBJ2-7	CASSFDSSYEQYF	TGTGCCAGCAGCTTTGACAGCTCCTACGAGCAGTACTTC
-	-	TRBV7-9	TRBJ1-2	CASSFGQGAGYTF	-
TRBD1	-	TRBV6-6	TRBJ2-7	CASSYRDRVPYEQYF	TGTGCCAGCAGTTACCGGGACAGGGTCCCCTACGAGCAGTACTTC
TRBD1	-	TRBV15	TRBJ1-5	CATSTRQGYQPQHF	TGTGCCACCAGCACCCGACAGGGTTACCAGCCCCAGCATTTT
TRBD2	-	TRBV30	TRBJ2-3	CAWSGGNRPATQYF	TGTGCCTGGAGCGGGGGGAACCGCCCGGCCACGCAGTATTTT
TRBD2	once	TRBV6-5	TRBJ2-7	CASSYSSGGSSYEQYF	TGTGCCAGCAGTTACTCTAGCGGGGGGAGCTCCTACGAGCAGTACTTC
-	-	TRBV19	TRBJ1-2	CASSIRPGPYGYTF	TGTGCCAGTAGTATTCGGCCAGGGCCCTATGGCTACACCTTC
TRBD1	-	TRBV11-3	TRBJ2-2	CASQWTGGTGELFF	TGTGCCAGCCAATGGACAGGCGGCACCGGGGAGCTGTTTTTT
-	few	TRBV6-1	TRBJ1-3	CASKTRHGGENTIYF	TGTGCCAGTAAAACTAGACACGGAGGTGAAAACACCATATATTTT
-	few	TRBV9	TRBJ2-3	CASSVSGYTQYF	TGTGCCAGCAGCGTTAGCGGTTATACGCAGTATTTT
TRBD2	-	TRBV6-5	TRBJ2-5	CASRLAGGQGEQYF	TGTGCCAGCAGACTAGCGGGGGGGCAAGGGGAGCAGTACTTC
-	once	TRBV6-1	TRBJ2-1	CASSALGLSFNEQFF	TGTGCCAGCAGTGCTCTGGGGCTTAGTTTCAATGAGCAGTTCTTC
-	-	TRBV6-1	TRBJ1-6	CASSDAGWNSPLHF	TGTGCCAGCAGTGATGCGGGGTGGAATTCACCCCTCCACTTT
-	few	TRBV21-1	TRBJ2-2	CASRLGRRSGELFF	TGTGCCAGCAGACTAGGTAGGAGGTCCGGGGAGCTGTTTTTT
-	-	TRBV4-3	TRBJ1-2	CASSQSIVINYGYTF	TGCGCCAGCAGCCAAAGTATAGTAATCAACTATGGCTACACCTTC
-	-	TRBV29-1	TRBJ2-5	CSADTGHNQETQYF	TGCAGCGCTGATACGGGACACAACCAAGAGACCCAGTACTTC
TRBD2	-	TRBV7-2	TRBJ2-3	CASSGPGLATDTQYF	TGTGCCAGCAGCGGCCCGGGACTAGCCACAGATACGCAGTATTTT
TRBD1	-	TRBV18	TRBJ2-7	CASSPSGQGYYEQYF	TGTGCCAGCTCACCATCGGGACAGGGCTACTACGAGCAGTACTTC
-	-	TRBV6-6	TRBJ2-1	CASSYGAGSYNEQFF	TGTGCCAGCAGTTACGGGGCAGGGTCCTACAATGAGCAGTTCTTC
-	-	TRBV7-7	TRBJ2-4	CASSVSLGDIQYF	TGTGCCAGCAGCGTCAGCCTCGGGGACATTCAGTACTTC
-	-	TRBV12-5	TRBJ2-1	CASGSGEHEQFF	TGTGCTAGTGGTTCCGGGGAGCATGAGCAGTTCTTC
TRBD1	-	TRBV5-1	TRBJ1-2	CASSPGQGRLNYGYTF	TGCGCCAGCAGTCCTGGACAGGGGCGCCTAAACTATGGCTACACCTTC
-	-	TRBV7-2	TRBJ1-2	CASSSNRGGGANYGYTF	TGTGCCAGCAGCTCAAACCGAGGGGGGGGAGCTAACTATGGCTACACCTTC
-	-	TRBV30	TRBJ2-3	CAWSASGRNTQYF	TGTGCCTGGAGCGCCTCGGGTCGAAATACGCAGTATTTT
-	few	TRBV21-1	TRBJ2-7	CASSKPTGQVYEQYF	TGTGCCAGCAGCAAACCCACGGGACAGGTCTACGAGCAGTACTTC
TRBD1	-	TRBV29-1	TRBJ1-2	CSVARDRGYGYTF	TGCAGCGTTGCCCGGGACAGGGGTTACGGCTACACCTTC
-	once	TRBV27	TRBJ2-2	CASTSGREELFF	TGTGCCAGCACCTCCGGACGGGAGGAGCTGTTTTTT
-	-	TRBV20-1	TRBJ2-1	CSAPYNEQFF	TGCAGTGCCCCTTACAATGAGCAGTTCTTC
-	-	TRBV7-2	TRBJ2-6	CASSLGGTSSGANVLTF	TGTGCCAGCAGCTTAGGCGGAACCTCCTCTGGGGCCAACGTCCTGACTTTC
-	-	TRBV6-1	TRBJ2-7	CASSETRDYEQYF	TGTGCCAGCAGTGAAACTAGGGATTACGAGCAGTACTTC
TRBD2	-	TRBV25-1	TRBJ2-3	CASSTTSGADTQYF	TGTGCCAGCAGTACTACTAGCGGGGCAGATACGCAGTATTTT
TRBD1	-	TRBV5-1	TRBJ2-7	CASSFTGDLYYEQYF	TGCGCCAGCAGCTTTACAGGGGACCTTTACTACGAGCAGTACTTC
-	-	TRBV6-1	TRBJ1-5	CASSEPGQTYQHF	TGTGCCAGCAGTGAACCAGGGCAGACATACCAGCATTTT
-	-	TRBV5-1	TRBJ2-2	CASPISAMNTGELFF	TGCGCCAGCCCCATAAGCGCCATGAACACCGGGGAGCTGTTTTTT
-	-	TRBV6-5	TRBJ2-1	CASRQAGLLYNEQFF	TGTGCCAGCAGGCAAGCAGGCCTACTTTACAATGAGCAGTTCTTC
TRBD2	once	TRBV4-1	TRBJ2-7	CASSQGSRAGNYEQYF	TGCGCCAGCAGCCAAGGTTCACGAGCGGGGAACTACGAGCAGTACTTC
-	-	TRBV30	TRBJ2-2	CAWGNGGAGELFF	TGTGCCTGGGGAAACGGGGGAGCCGGGGAGCTGTTTTTT